The source of this T cell receptor (beta chain) is a study of T cell repertoires in cytomegalovirus infection. Study-level background: HLA-B-restricted CMV epitopes that are well studied were used alongside recently identified HLA-C-restricted ones.

TCRdb reprocessed the reads via MiXCR and lists one record per CDR3 protein. The table lists 650,000 to 850,000 distinct CDR3 sequences, under 35% of them singletons. A note on this clonotype: What it recognizes is unknown.

The CDR3 has 15 amino acids. J was trimmed by 3 bases and V by 3 bases; bases with no gene match: 5. V gene TRBV12-3 or TRBV12-4 combines with J gene TRBJ2-5, with TRBD1 matching over 9 bases. This clonotype originated in a human donor in good health (CMV status not recorded). Some clones in this sample may be carry-over from other donors' samples. Sequences were derived from cultured CD8+ T cells from PBMCs, sampled from culture after CMV antigen stimulation. In DNA form, the CDR3 reads TGTGCCAGCAGTTTTATGGACAGGGGAGAAGAGACCCAGTACTTC. It is translated as CASSFMDRGEETQYF.